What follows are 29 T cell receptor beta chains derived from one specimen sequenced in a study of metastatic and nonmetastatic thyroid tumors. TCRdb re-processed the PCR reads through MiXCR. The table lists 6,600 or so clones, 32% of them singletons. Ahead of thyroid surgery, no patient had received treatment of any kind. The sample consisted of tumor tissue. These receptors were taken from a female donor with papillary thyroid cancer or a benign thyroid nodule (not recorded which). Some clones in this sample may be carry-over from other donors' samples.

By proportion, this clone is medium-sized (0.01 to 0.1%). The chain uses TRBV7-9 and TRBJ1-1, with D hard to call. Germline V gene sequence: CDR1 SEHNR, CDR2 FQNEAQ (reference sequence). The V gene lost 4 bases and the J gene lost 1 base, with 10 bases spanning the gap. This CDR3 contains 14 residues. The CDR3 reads CASSYSGGNTEAFF. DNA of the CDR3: TGTGCCAGCAGCTACAGCGGAGGGAACACTGAAGCTTTCTTT. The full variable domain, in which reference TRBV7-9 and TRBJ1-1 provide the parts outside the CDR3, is DTGVSQNPRHKITKRGQNVTFRCDPISEHNRLYWYRQTLGQGPEFLTYFQNEAQLEKSRLLSDRFSAERPKGSFSTLEIQRTEQGDSAMYLCASSYSGGNTEAFFGQGTRLTVV.

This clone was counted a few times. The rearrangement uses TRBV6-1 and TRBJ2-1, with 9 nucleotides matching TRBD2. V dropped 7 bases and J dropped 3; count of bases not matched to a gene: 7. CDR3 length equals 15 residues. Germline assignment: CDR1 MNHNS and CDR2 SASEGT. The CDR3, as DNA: TGTGCCAGCACAACGATAGCGGGGGTCTACAATGAGCAGTTCTTC. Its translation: CASTTIAGVYNEQFF.

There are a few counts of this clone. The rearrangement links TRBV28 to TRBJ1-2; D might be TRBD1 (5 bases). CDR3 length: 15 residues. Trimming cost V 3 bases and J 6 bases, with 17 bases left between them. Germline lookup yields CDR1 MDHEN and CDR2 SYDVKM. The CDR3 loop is CASSFRRLGRNGYTF. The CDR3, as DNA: TGTGCCAGCAGTTTCCGGCGACTGGGGCGGAATGGCTACACCTTC.

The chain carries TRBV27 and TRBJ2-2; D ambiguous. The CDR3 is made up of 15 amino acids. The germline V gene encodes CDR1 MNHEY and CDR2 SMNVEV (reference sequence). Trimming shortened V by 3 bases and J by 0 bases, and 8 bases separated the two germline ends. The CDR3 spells CASSFGCTNTGELFF. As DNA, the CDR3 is TGTGCCAGCAGTTTCGGATGTACGAACACCGGGGAGCTGTTTTTT.

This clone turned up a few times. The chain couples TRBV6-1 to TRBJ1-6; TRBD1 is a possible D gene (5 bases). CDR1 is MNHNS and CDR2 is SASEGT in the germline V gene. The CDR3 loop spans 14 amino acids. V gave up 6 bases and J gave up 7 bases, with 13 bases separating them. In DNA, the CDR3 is TGTGCCAGCAGGGCCGGCCCAGGGAATTCACCCCTCCACTTT. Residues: CASRAGPGNSPLHF.

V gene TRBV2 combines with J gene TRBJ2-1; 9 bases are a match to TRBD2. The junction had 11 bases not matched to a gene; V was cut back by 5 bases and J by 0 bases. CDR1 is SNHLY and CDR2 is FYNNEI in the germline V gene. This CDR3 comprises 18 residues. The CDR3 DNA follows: TGTGCCAGCAGTACGGTAACTAGCGGGTTCCGCTCCTACAATGAGCAGTTCTTC. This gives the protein CASSTVTSGFRSYNEQFF.

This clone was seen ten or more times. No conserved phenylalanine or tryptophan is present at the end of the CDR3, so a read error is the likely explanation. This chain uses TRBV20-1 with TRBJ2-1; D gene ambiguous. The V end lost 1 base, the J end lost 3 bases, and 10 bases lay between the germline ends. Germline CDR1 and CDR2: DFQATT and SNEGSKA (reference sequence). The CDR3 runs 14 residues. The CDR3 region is CSARGGLDYNEQFS. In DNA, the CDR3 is TGCAGTGCTAGAGGCGGCCTGGACTACAATGAGCAGTTCTCC.

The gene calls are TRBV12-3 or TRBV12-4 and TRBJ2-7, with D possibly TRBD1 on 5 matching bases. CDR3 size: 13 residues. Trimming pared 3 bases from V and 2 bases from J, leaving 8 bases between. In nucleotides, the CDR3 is TGTGCCAGCAGTTTGGGGCCGGCCTACGAGCAGTACTTC. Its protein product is CASSLGPAYEQYF.

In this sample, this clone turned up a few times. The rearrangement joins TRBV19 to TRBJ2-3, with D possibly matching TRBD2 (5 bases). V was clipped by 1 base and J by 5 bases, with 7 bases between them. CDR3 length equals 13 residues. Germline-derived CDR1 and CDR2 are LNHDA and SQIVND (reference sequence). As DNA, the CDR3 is TGTGCCAGTAGTATAGTTGAGGGAGATACGCAGTATTTT. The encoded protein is CASSIVEGDTQYF.

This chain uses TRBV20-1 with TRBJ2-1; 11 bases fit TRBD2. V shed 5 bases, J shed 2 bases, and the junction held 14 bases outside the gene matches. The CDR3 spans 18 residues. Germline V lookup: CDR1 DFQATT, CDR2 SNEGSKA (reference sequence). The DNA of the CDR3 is TGCAGTGCTTCCAAAGGGACTAGCGGTAGGGCCACCTACAATGAGCAGTTCTTC. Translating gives CSASKGTSGRATYNEQFF.

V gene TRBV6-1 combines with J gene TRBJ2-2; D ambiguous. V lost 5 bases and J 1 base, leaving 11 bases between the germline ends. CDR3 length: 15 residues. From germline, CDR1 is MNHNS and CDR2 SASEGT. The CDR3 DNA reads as TGTGCCAGCAGTACCCTGGACGGGAACACCGGGGAGCTGTTTTTT. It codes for CASSTLDGNTGELFF.

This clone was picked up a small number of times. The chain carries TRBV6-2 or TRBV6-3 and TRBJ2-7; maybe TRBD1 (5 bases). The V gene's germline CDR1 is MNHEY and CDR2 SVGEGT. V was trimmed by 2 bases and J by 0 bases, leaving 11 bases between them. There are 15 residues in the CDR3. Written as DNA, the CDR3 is TGTGCCAGCAGTTACGGCAGCAGGGCCTCCTACGAGCAGTACTTC. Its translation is CASSYGSRASYEQYF.

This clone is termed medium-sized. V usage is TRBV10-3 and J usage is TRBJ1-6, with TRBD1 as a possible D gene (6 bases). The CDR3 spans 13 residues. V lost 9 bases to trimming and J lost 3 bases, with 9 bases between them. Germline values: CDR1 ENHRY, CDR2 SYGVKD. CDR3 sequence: CAMRGVYNSPLHF. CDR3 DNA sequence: TGTGCCATGAGGGGGGTCTATAATTCACCCCTCCACTTT.

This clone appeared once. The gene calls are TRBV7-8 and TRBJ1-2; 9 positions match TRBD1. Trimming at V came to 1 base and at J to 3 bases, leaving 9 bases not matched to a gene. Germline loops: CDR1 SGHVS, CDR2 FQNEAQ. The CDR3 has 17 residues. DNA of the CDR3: TGTGCCAGCAGCTTAGGCGGGACAGGGCTTAATCACTATGGCTACACCTTC. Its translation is CASSLGGTGLNHYGYTF.

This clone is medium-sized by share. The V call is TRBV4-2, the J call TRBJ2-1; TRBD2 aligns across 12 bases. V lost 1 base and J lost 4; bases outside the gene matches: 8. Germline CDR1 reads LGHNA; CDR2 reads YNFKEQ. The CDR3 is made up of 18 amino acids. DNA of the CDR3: TGTGCCAGCAGCCAAGCGGGCCTACTAGCGGGAGGTTACAATGAGCAGTTCTTC. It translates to CASSQAGLLAGGYNEQFF.

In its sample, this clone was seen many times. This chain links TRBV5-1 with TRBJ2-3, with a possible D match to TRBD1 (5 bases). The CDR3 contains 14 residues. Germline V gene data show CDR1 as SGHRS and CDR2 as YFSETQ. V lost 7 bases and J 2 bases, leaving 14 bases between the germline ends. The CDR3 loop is CASSQVGLTDTQYF. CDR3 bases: TGCGCCAGCTCCCAGGTGGGGCTCACAGATACGCAGTATTTT.

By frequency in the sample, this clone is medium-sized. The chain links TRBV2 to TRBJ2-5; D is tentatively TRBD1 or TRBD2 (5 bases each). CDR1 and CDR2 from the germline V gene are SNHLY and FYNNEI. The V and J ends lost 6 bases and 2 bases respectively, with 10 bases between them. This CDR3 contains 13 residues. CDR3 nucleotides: TGTGCCAGCAGCCGGGACGGTCAAGAGACCCAGTACTTC. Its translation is CASSRDGQETQYF.

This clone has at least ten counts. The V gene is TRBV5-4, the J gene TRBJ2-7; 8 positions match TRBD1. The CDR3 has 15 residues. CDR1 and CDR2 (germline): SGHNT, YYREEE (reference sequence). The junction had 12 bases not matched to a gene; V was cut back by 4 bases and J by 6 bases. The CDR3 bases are TGTGCCAGCAGCCGCCAGGACAGGGCGTCGTCCGAGCAGTACTTC. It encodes CASSRQDRASSEQYF.

The CDR3 protein is CASRPGTGPYEQYF. CDR3 nucleotide sequence: TGTGCCAGCAGGCCCGGGACAGGGCCCTACGAGCAGTACTTC. This rearrangement joins TRBV6-1 to TRBJ2-7; TRBD1 matches 9 bases. CDR3 length equals 14 residues. Germline CDR1 reads MNHNS; CDR2 reads SASEGT. The ends lost 6 bases at V and 2 bases at J; junction bases unmatched: 5.

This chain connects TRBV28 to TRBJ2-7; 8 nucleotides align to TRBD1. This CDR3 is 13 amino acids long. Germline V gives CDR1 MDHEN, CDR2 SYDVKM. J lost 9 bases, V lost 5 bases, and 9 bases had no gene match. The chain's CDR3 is CASSGQGSSAQYF. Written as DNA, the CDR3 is TGTGCCAGCAGTGGACAGGGAAGTTCAGCGCAGTACTTC.

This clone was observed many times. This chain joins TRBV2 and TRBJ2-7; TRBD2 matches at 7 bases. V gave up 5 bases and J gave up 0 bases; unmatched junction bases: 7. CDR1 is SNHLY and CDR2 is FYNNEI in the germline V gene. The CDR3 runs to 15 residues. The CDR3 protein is CASSKLAGASYEQYF. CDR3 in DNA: TGTGCCAGCAGTAAACTCGCGGGAGCCTCCTACGAGCAGTACTTC.

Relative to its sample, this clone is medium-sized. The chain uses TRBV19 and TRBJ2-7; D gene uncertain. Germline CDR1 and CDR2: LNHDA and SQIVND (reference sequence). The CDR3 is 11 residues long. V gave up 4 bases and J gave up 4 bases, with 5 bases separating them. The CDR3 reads CASSNRYEQYF. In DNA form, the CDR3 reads TGTGCCAGTAGTAATCGGTACGAGCAGTACTTC.

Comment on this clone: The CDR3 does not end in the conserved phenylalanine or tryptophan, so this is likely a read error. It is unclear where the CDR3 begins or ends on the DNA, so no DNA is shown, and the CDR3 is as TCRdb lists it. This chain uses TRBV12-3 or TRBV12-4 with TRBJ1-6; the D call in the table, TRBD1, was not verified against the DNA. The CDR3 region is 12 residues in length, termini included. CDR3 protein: CAISPGNSPLDV.

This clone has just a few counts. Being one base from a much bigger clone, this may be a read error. CDR3 loop: CASGYGLEQETQYF. The CDR3 region has the DNA TGCGCCAGCGGCTATGGACTAGAGCAAGAGACCCAGTACTTC. The chain joins TRBV5-1 to TRBJ2-5, with 7 bases that match TRBD2. The CDR3 runs to 14 residues. The germline V gene encodes CDR1 SGHRS and CDR2 YFSETQ. V dropped 7 bases and J dropped 2; count of bases not matched to a gene: 8.

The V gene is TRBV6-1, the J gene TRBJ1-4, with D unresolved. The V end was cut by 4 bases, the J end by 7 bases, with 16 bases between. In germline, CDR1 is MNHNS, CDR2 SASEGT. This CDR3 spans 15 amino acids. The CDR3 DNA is TGTGCCAGCAGTGGACGGGGTGCGGGTGGTGAAAAACTGTTTTTT. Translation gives CASSGRGAGGEKLFF.

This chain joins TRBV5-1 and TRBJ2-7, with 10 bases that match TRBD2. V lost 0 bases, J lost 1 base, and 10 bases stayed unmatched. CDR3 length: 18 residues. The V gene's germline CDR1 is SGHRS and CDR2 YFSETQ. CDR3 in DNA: TGCGCCAGCAGCTTGGGGTCTAGCGGGAGAGATGGGTCCTACGAGCAGTACTTC. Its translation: CASSLGSSGRDGSYEQYF.

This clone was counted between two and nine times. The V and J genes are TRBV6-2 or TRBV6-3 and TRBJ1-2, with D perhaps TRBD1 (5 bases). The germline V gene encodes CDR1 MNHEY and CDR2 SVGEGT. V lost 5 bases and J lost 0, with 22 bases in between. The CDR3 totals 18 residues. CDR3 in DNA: TGTGCCAGCAGTAACCCTCCGGGACGCCTCAGGTCTAACTATGGCTACACCTTC. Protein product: CASSNPPGRLRSNYGYTF.

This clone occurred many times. The CDR3 spells CASSLALLAGSSTDTQYF. In DNA form, the CDR3 reads TGTGCCAGCAGTTTAGCCCTACTAGCGGGATCCAGCACAGATACGCAGTATTTT. The V and J genes are TRBV12-3 or TRBV12-4 and TRBJ2-3; the match to TRBD2 covers 10 bases. This CDR3 has 18 residues. Losses at the gene ends were 0 bases for V and 0 bases for J; bases not matched to a gene: 6.

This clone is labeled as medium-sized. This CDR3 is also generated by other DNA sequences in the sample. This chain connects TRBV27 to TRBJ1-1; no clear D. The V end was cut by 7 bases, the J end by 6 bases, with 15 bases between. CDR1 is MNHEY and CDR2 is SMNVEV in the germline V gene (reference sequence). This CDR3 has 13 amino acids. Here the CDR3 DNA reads TGTGCCAGCAAAGACCGGGCGAGGGCTGAAGCTTTCTTT. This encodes CASKDRARAEAFF.